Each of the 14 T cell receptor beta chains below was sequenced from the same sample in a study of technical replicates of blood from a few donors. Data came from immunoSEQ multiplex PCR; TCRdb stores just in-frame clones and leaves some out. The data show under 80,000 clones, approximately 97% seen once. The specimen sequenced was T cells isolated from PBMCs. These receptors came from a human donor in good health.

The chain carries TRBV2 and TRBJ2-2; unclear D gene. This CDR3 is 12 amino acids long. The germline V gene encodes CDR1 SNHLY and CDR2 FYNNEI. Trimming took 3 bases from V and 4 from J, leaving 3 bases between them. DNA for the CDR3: TGTGCCAGCAGTGATATCACCGGGGAGCTGTTTTTT. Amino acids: CASSDITGELFF.

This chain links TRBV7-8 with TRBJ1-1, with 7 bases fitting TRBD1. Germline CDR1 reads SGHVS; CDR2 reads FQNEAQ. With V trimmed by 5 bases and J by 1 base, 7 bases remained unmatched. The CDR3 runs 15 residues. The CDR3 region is CASSSGQVGNTEAFF. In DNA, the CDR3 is TGTGCCAGCAGCAGTGGACAGGTGGGGAACACTGAAGCTTTCTTT.

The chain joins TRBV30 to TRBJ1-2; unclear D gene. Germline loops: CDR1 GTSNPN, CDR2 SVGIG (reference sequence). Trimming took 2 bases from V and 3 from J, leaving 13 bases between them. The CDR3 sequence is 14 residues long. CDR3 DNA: TGTGCCTGGAGTCACTTCGGGATTCACTATGGCTACACCTTC. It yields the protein CAWSHFGIHYGYTF.

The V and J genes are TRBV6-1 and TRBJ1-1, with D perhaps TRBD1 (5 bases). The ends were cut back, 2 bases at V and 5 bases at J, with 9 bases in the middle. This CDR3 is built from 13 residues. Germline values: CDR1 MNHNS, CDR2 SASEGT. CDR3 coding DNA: TGTGCCAGCAGTGAATGGGGGGATACTGAAGCTTTCTTT. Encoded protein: CASSEWGDTEAFF.

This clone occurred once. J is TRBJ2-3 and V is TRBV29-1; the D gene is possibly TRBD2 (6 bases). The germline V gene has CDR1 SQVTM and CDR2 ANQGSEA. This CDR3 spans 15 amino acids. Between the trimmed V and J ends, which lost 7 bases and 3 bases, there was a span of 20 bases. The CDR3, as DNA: TGCAGCGCCGCAGCAATCGGGAGCTTAACAGATACGCAGTATTTT. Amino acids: CSAAAIGSLTDTQYF.

In nucleotides, the CDR3 is TGTGCCAGCAGCTTGGACGGGGGGAACTCCTACGAGCAGTACTTC. Protein sequence: CASSLDGGNSYEQYF. This chain uses TRBV7-9 with TRBJ2-7, with 7 bases lining up with TRBD2. The germline V gene encodes CDR1 SEHNR and CDR2 FQNEAQ (reference sequence). CDR3 size: 15 residues. V shed 3 bases, J shed 0 bases, and the junction held 5 bases outside the gene matches.

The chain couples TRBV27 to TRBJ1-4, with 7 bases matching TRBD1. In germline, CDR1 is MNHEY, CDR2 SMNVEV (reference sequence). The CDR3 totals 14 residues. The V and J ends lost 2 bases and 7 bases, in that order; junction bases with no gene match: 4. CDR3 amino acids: CASSLRDRVEKLFF. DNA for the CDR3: TGTGCCAGCAGTTTACGGGACAGAGTTGAAAAACTGTTTTTT.

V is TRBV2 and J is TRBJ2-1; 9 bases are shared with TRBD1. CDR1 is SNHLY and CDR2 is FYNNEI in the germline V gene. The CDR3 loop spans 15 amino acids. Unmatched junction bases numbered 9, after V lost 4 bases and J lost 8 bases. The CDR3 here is CASSVLDRGVDEQFF. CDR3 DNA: TGTGCCAGCAGTGTGCTGGACAGGGGTGTCGATGAGCAGTTCTTC.

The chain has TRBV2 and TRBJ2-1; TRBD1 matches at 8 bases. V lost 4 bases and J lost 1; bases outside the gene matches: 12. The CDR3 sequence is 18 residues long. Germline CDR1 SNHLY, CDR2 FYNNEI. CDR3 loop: CASSGQGISGRSYNEQFF. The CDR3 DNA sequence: TGTGCCAGCAGTGGACAGGGGATATCGGGGCGGTCCTACAATGAGCAGTTCTTC.

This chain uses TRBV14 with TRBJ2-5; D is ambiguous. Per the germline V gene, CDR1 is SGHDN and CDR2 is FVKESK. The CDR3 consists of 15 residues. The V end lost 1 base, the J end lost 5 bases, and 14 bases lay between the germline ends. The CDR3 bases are TGTGCCAGCAGCCAAGGGATGGGCAATCTGGAGACCCAGTACTTC. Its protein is CASSQGMGNLETQYF.

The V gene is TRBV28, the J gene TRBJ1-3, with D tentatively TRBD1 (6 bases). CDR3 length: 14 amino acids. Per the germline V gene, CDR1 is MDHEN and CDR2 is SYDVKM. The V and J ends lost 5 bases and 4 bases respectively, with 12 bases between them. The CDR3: CASSDPRGGNTIYF. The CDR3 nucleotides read TGTGCCAGCAGTGACCCCAGGGGAGGAAACACCATATATTTT.

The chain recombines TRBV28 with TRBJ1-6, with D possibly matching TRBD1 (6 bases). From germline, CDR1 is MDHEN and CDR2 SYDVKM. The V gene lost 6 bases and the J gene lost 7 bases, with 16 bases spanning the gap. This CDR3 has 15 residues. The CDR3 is CASREVGGPNSPLHF. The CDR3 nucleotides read TGTGCCAGCAGAGAAGTGGGGGGGCCGAATTCACCCCTCCACTTT.

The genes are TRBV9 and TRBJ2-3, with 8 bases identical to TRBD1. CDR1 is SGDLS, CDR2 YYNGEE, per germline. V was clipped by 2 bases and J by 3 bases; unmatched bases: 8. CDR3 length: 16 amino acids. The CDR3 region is CASSVTGVDGTDTQYF. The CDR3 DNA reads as TGTGCCAGCAGCGTGACAGGGGTTGACGGGACAGATACGCAGTATTTT.

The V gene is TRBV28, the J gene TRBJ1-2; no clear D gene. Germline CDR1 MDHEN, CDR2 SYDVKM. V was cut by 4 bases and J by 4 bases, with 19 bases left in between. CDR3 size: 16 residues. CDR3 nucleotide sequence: TGTGCCAGCAGTTCCCGCCCTTCACAGTTATCCTATGGCTACACCTTC. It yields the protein CASSSRPSQLSYGYTF.